The entry below describes one T cell receptor beta chain. Its antigen is not known. These data belong to a study of human T cells and chemical hapten exposure. Study-wide results and limits: Relative to control repertoires, expanded TCRs gave rise to significantly more large CDR3 similarity clusters.

TCRdb recomputed calls from the RACE reads with MiXCR, one row per CDR3 protein. The sample has tens of thousands of distinct CDR3 sequences, roughly 13% seen once. From germline, CDR1 is MDHEN and CDR2 SYDVKM. V lost 2 bases and J lost 2, with 7 bases in between. The CDR3 has 14 amino acids. Time point in this sample: patch test 3, about 24 weeks after DPC sensitization. Treatment reported: therapeutic diphenylcyclopropenone sensitization with weekly scalp DPC. The source was whole blood, collected in connection with sensitization to the hapten diphenylcyclopropenone (DPC). This chain connects TRBV28 to TRBJ1-3; D remains ambiguous. This receptor was identified in a woman aged 50 to 60 with alopecia areata. Some clones in this sample may be carry-over from other donors' samples. The CDR3 sequence is CASSLPGTGNTIYF. The CDR3 DNA reads TGTGCCAGCAGTTTACCGGGAACTGGAAACACCATATATTTT.